These T cell receptor beta chains were read from a single sample in a study of blood T cell repertoires in COVID-19. Sequenced by immunoSEQ multiplex PCR; TCRdb stores in-frame clones only, minus some. The data contain some 42,000 clones, nearly 90% of them seen just once; the ten biggest clones take up approximately 3%. The sample consisted of peripheral blood. These receptors all come from a man aged 45-65 years with active COVID-19. Each CDR3 is given with its conserved first and last residue.

>TRBJ1-6|TRBV6-5
CASSYSRQIASPLHF
>TRBJ2-3|TRBV7-3
CASSLNPSGVDTQYF
>TRBJ2-1|TRBV28
CASSGTGLRREQFF
>TRBJ2-1|TRBV9
CASSVELAKFDEQFF
>TRBJ1-1|TRBV19
CASSPDRVDAAFF
>TRBJ1-2|TRBV30
CAWSIANYGYTF
>TRBJ2-3|TRBV6-6
CASTSRDRVGDTQYF
>TRBJ2-7|TRBV5-4
CASSSGTGLSYEQYF
>TRBJ1-6|TRBV5-8
CASSSPGSYNSPLHF
>TRBJ2-3|TRBV7-2
CASSYRTGSRDTQYF
>TRBJ2-1|TRBV6-1
CASSEAGAGGTLFEQFF
>TRBJ2-7|TRBV30
CAWSAGLGGPYF
>TRBJ2-7|TRBV5-1
CASSLSGTEQYF
>TRBJ1-6|TRBV15
CATRAPGTENSPLHF
>TRBJ2-7|TRBV18
CASSPPSGYEQYF
>TRBJ1-2|TRBV6-5
CASRSTGHGYGYTF
>TRBJ2-5|TRBV5-1
CASSLGRSRGETQYF
>TRBJ2-1|TRBV5-5
CASRETSGDYNEQFF
>TRBJ2-7|TRBV19
CASRLYPGAYEQYF
>TRBJ2-3|TRBV6-4
CASSQSGTATDTQYF
>TRBJ1-2|TRBV6-5
CASRVGSNYGYTF
>TRBJ1-3|TRBV7-2
CASSLAVLDSSGNTIYF
>TRBJ1-1|TRBV18
CASSPGQGVRNTEAFF
>TRBJ2-5|TRBV6-2/TRBV6-3
CASSRELAGVETQYF
>TRBJ2-7|TRBV7-2
CASSLGLAGGSGEQYF
>TRBJ2-7|TRBV19
CASSRTGLLGYEQYF
>TRBJ2-1|TRBV5-4
CASSAQQGRHNEQFF
>TRBJ2-1|TRBV20-1
CSATEGNEQFF
>TRBJ1-1|TRBV28
CASSIQGGAFF